Below, 29 T cell receptor beta chains from the same sample are listed, as sequenced in a study of blood T cell repertoires in COVID-19. The protocol was immunoSEQ multiplex PCR, while the TCRdb copy is restricted to in-frame clones and leaves out a portion. The sample holds about 260,000 clones; 87% are singletons and the top ten take 2% to 2.5%. The sequencing sample was made of peripheral blood. These receptors all stem from a woman between 45 and 60 years old with acute or convalescent COVID-19.

This clone was recorded only once. This sequence joins TRBV4-2 and TRBJ2-1; tentative D call: TRBD2 (6 bases). V was pared by 1 base and J by 9 bases, with 16 bases between. CDR3 size: 15 residues. The germline CDR1 and CDR2 sequences are LGHNA and YNFKEQ. CDR3 in DNA: TGTGCCAGCAGCCAAGCTGGGACTTCGTCGGGTGAGCAGTTCTTC. This codes for CASSQAGTSSGEQFF.

This rearrangement joins TRBV7-2 to TRBJ1-2; D call uncertain. This CDR3 region has 13 residues. Trimming took off 5 bases at V and 0 bases at J, with 7 bases between the two ends. The germline CDR1 and CDR2 sequences are SGHTA and FQGNSA. CDR3 coding DNA: TGTGCCAGCAGCCCGTCGGCTAACTATGGCTACACCTTC. It codes for CASSPSANYGYTF.

CDR3 loop: CASGRDRGSEQYF. The CDR3 DNA follows: TGTGCCAGCGGCCGGGACAGGGGCTCCGAGCAGTACTTC. The rearrangement links TRBV12-3 or TRBV12-4 to TRBJ2-7, with TRBD1 matching over 10 bases. Germline trimming cut 8 bases from V and 6 bases from J; bases unmatched to any gene: 7. The CDR3 length is 13 residues.

The V and J genes are TRBV16 and TRBJ2-2; D perhaps matches TRBD2 (6 bases). CDR1 KGHSY and CDR2 FQNENV come from the germline V gene. The CDR3 length is 14 residues. Trimming pared 2 bases from V and 4 bases from J, leaving 8 bases between. The CDR3 reads CASSQTRGTGELFF. The CDR3 bases are TGTGCCAGCAGCCAAACGCGGGGCACCGGGGAGCTGTTTTTT.

The chain employs TRBV7-3 and TRBJ2-1; D gene uncertain. Germline CDR1 is SGHTA and CDR2 is FQGTGA. This CDR3 spans 13 amino acids. V lost 5 bases and J 10 bases, leaving 15 bases between the germline ends. CDR3 nucleotides: TGTGCCAGCAGCATAATCGAACTTACGGAGCAGTTCTTC. This sequence encodes CASSIIELTEQFF.

The V gene is TRBV2, the J gene TRBJ1-5; 7 nucleotides agree with TRBD1. There are 15 residues in the CDR3. With V trimmed by 6 bases and J by 3 bases, 8 bases remained unmatched. Germline V CDR1 and CDR2: SNHLY, FYNNEI. The CDR3 sequence is CASRNRGGDNQPQHF. DNA of the CDR3: TGTGCCAGCAGAAACAGGGGAGGTGACAATCAGCCCCAGCATTTT.

This clone was observed a handful of times. V gene TRBV4-1 combines with J gene TRBJ2-7; TRBD1 might be the D (6 bases). Looked up from germline, CDR1 is MGHRA and CDR2 is YSYEKL. The CDR3 length is 15 residues. The V end lost 4 bases, the J end lost 2 bases, and 15 bases lay between the germline ends. The CDR3 DNA reads TGCGCCAGCAGCCCAGCTCAGGGGATCCCCTACGAGCAGTACTTC. This gives the protein CASSPAQGIPYEQYF.

The chain joins TRBV24-1 to TRBJ2-1; D gene ambiguous. Germline values: CDR1 KGHDR, CDR2 SFDVKD. The CDR3 spans 12 residues. With 0 bases removed from V and 11 bases from J, the gap between germline ends came to 7 bases. In DNA form, the CDR3 reads TGTGCCACCAGTGATTTGTACTACAAGCAGTTCTTC. It yields the protein CATSDLYYKQFF.

The chain has TRBV6-5 and TRBJ1-1, with a weak D call TRBD1 (6 bases). The CDR3 loop spans 14 amino acids. Deletions cut 5 bases from V and 1 base from J, with 11 bases between. Germline CDR1 and CDR2: MNHEY and SVGAGI. CDR3 protein: CASSRGQQNTEAFF. CDR3 bases: TGTGCCAGCAGTAGAGGACAGCAGAACACTGAAGCTTTCTTT.

The V and J genes are TRBV3-1 (or the pseudogene TRBV3-2) and TRBJ1-2, with 9 bases identical to TRBD1. The length of the CDR3 is 15 residues. The ends lost 1 base at V and 7 bases at J; junction bases unmatched: 7. Per the germline V gene, CDR1 is LGHDT and CDR2 is YNNKEL (reference sequence). The CDR3 sequence: CASSQGTGEFSGYTF. CDR3 bases: TGTGCCAGCAGCCAAGGGACAGGGGAATTCTCTGGCTACACCTTC.

This rearrangement joins TRBV11-2 to TRBJ1-5, with D perhaps TRBD1 (6 bases). From germline, CDR1 is SGHAT and CDR2 FQNNGV. The CDR3 spans 18 residues. V was shortened by 6 bases and J by 0 bases, with 21 bases between the two germline ends. CDR3 sequence (DNA): TGTGCCAGCAGGGGTGGGGGGGACAACCCGTATAGCAATCAGCCCCAGCATTTT. Its protein product is CASRGGGDNPYSNQPQHF.

The genes are TRBV2 and TRBJ2-7, with 11 nucleotides matching TRBD2. The germline V gene encodes CDR1 SNHLY and CDR2 FYNNEI. Trimming took 4 bases from V and 7 from J; bases not matched to a gene: 6. The CDR3 is 14 amino acids. CDR3 sequence (DNA): TGTGCCAGCAGTGTGAGACTAGCGGGATATGAGCAGTACTTC. Residues: CASSVRLAGYEQYF.

As regards this clone: This sample also contains other DNA sequences that code for the same CDR3. The chain recombines TRBV19 with TRBJ1-5; 12 nucleotides line up with TRBD1. The trim removed 3 bases at V and 6 bases at J, leaving 6 bases unmatched. The CDR3 totals 16 residues. The germline CDR1 and CDR2 sequences are LNHDA and SQIVND (reference sequence). This chain's CDR3 is CASSITGTGGRQPQHF. DNA for the CDR3: TGTGCCAGTAGTATTACCGGGACAGGGGGCCGTCAGCCCCAGCATTTT.

The chain is built from TRBV7-6 and TRBJ2-3; 7 bases are shared with TRBD2. The V and J ends lost 2 bases and 1 base, in that order; junction bases with no gene match: 3. This CDR3 is 15 amino acids long. Germline V lookup: CDR1 SGHVS, CDR2 FNYEAQ. This CDR3 is CASSLRGRGTDTQYF. The CDR3 DNA reads as TGTGCCAGCAGCTTACGTGGGAGGGGCACAGATACGCAGTATTTT.

V is TRBV18 and J is TRBJ2-7; 8 bases are shared with TRBD2. The length of the CDR3 is 15 residues. Per germline, CDR1 KGHSH and CDR2 LQKENI. Unmatched junction bases numbered 14, after V lost 6 bases and J lost 7 bases. CDR3 in amino acids: CASSQQRAGAREQYF. The DNA for the CDR3 is TGTGCCAGCTCCCAACAACGAGCGGGAGCGAGAGAGCAGTACTTC.

This clone showed up just a few times. The V and J genes are TRBV10-1 and TRBJ1-6; D unclear. Germline CDR1 and CDR2: WNHNN and SYGVQD (reference sequence). V shed 2 bases and J shed 3 bases, with 17 bases lying between them. The CDR3 has 18 residues. For the CDR3, the DNA is TGCGCCAGCAGTGAGCGGGATCTCGAGGACCTCTATAATTCACCCCTCCACTTT. Translation gives CASSERDLEDLYNSPLHF.

V is TRBV6-6 and J is TRBJ2-3; 16 bases are a match to TRBD2. Germline CDR1 and CDR2: MNHNY and SVGAGI (reference sequence). The CDR3 is made up of 17 amino acids. The trim removed 5 bases at V and 8 bases at J, leaving 10 bases unmatched. The CDR3 loop reads CASSPPGTSGRAATQYF. The CDR3 bases are TGTGCCAGCAGTCCGCCTGGGACTAGCGGGAGGGCCGCTACGCAGTATTTT.

Turning to this clone: This sample includes further DNA sequences coding for the same CDR3. This chain joins TRBV18 and TRBJ2-7, with 7 positions matching TRBD1. After removal of 6 bases from V and 5 bases from J, the junction contained 4 bases not matched to a gene. Germline V gives CDR1 KGHSH, CDR2 LQKENI. This CDR3 spans 12 amino acids. CDR3 sequence: CASSQDRDEQYF. The DNA of the CDR3 is TGTGCCAGCTCCCAAGACAGGGACGAGCAGTACTTC.

On this clone: Additional DNA sequences in this sample encode the identical CDR3. The chain links TRBV7-3 to TRBJ2-1; 8 bases agree with TRBD1. This CDR3 has 13 amino acids. CDR1 and CDR2 from the germline V gene are SGHTA and FQGTGA. Trimming removed 2 bases from V and 6 bases from J; junction bases left unmatched: 0. CDR3 bases: TGTGCCAGCAGCTTAGGACAGGGCAATGAGCAGTTCTTC. Encoded protein: CASSLGQGNEQFF.

V usage is TRBV27 and J usage is TRBJ2-5; 10 bases fit TRBD2. The germline gives CDR1 MNHEY, CDR2 SMNVEV (reference sequence). The CDR3 is 16 residues long. The ends lost 10 bases at V and 4 bases at J; junction bases unmatched: 15. The CDR3 loop is CATSGASGRAGETQYF. As DNA, the CDR3 is TGTGCCACATCCGGGGCTAGCGGGAGAGCAGGAGAGACCCAGTACTTC.

J is TRBJ1-5 and V is TRBV5-1; weak D call: TRBD1 (5 bases). V was cut by 3 bases and J by 1 base, with 8 bases left in between. Germline CDR1 SGHRS, CDR2 YFSETQ. The CDR3 length is 14 residues. CDR3 sequence: CASSYDRSNQPQHF. The CDR3 nucleotides are TGCGCCAGCAGCTATGACAGAAGCAATCAGCCCCAGCATTTT.

The chain links TRBV6-5 to TRBJ2-7; 8 bases line up with TRBD1. The ends lost 7 bases at V and 4 bases at J; junction bases unmatched: 12. The CDR3 contains 15 residues. Germline assignment: CDR1 MNHEY and CDR2 SVGAGI. DNA of the CDR3: TGTGCCAGCAAAAGGACCGGGACAGGAGTATACGAGCAGTACTTC. This sequence encodes CASKRTGTGVYEQYF.

The rearrangement uses TRBV30 and TRBJ2-3; perhaps TRBD2 as D (5 bases). The germline CDR1 and CDR2 sequences are GTSNPN and SVGIG (reference sequence). V gave up 1 base and J gave up 6 bases, with 14 bases separating them. This CDR3 comprises 14 residues. This CDR3 is CAWSEERGPDTQYF. The DNA of the CDR3 is TGTGCCTGGAGTGAGGAGAGAGGGCCCGATACGCAGTATTTT.

A remark on this clone: The junction shows a germline mismatch at one end, possibly a read error. V usage is TRBV7-9 and J usage is TRBJ1-2, with a tentative D call TRBD1 (5 bases). The CDR3 is 16 amino acids. Per germline, CDR1 SEHNR and CDR2 FQNEAQ (reference sequence). This CDR3 reads CASSKGTAWTNYGCTF. The CDR3, as DNA: TGTGCCAGCAGCAAAGGGACGGCGTGGACTAACTATGGCTGCACCTTC. The full variable domain, its missing parts supplied by reference TRBV7-9 and TRBJ1-2, is DTGVSQNPRHKITKRGQNVTFRCDPISEHNRLYWYRQTLGQGPEFLTYFQNEAQLEKSRLLSDRFSAERPKGSFSTLEIQRTEQGDSAMYLCASSKGTAWTNYGCTFGSGTRLTVV.

The V gene is TRBV19, the J gene TRBJ1-2; D gene ambiguous. Between the trimmed V and J ends, which lost 4 bases and 8 bases, there was a span of 14 bases. CDR1 and CDR2 (germline): LNHDA, SQIVND (reference sequence). The CDR3 loop spans 13 amino acids. The CDR3 region has the DNA TGTGCCAGTAGTACGGCGGTGCCTTTGGGCTACACCTTC. Amino acid sequence: CASSTAVPLGYTF.

The J gene is TRBJ2-1, the V gene TRBV4-1; possible D gene TRBD2, 5 bases. The CDR3 loop spans 14 amino acids. Germline V lookup: CDR1 MGHRA, CDR2 YSYEKL. V dropped 0 bases and J dropped 9 bases, with 12 bases sitting between them. The CDR3 sequence: CASSQDLSGLEQFF. For the CDR3, the DNA is TGCGCCAGCAGCCAAGATTTATCAGGACTTGAGCAGTTCTTC.

This chain uses TRBV29-1 with TRBJ2-3, with 7 nucleotides matching TRBD2. Germline V gene lookup returns CDR1 SQVTM and CDR2 ANQGSEA. The V gene end was trimmed by 4 bases and the J gene end by 3 bases; junction bases not matched to a gene: 4. This CDR3 is built from 13 residues. The CDR3 bases are TGCAGCGTTGTGGGGGGGTGGACAGATACGCAGTATTTT. It encodes CSVVGGWTDTQYF.

As concerns this clone: Other DNA sequences in this specimen translate into the identical CDR3. The chain joins TRBV7-2 to TRBJ2-3; unclear D gene. The CDR3 loop spans 12 amino acids. Germline V gene data show CDR1 as SGHTA and CDR2 as FQGNSA. V lost 1 base and J 6 bases, leaving 5 bases between the germline ends. CDR3 sequence: CASSLVRDTQYF. For the CDR3, the DNA is TGTGCCAGCAGCTTAGTGCGGGATACGCAGTATTTT.

This sequence joins TRBV19 and TRBJ1-4; D is unclear. Germline assignment: CDR1 LNHDA and CDR2 SQIVND (reference sequence). CDR3 length: 17 amino acids. Trimming cost V 1 base and J 3 bases, with 15 bases left between them. The CDR3 DNA reads as TGTGCCAGTAGTATAGGAGGAATGGCATTGGCTAATGAAAAACTGTTTTTT. It encodes CASSIGGMALANEKLFF.